These 12 T cell receptor beta chains came from one sample sequenced in a study of beta chain features in type 1 diabetes. Whole-study results and caveats: People with Type 1 diabetes carried modestly yet significantly shorter TCRB CDR3s in all four CD4+ subsets.

The entirety of the isolated RNA underwent reverse transcription, so expressed TCRB transcripts were sequenced. The protocol was immunoSEQ multiplex PCR, while the TCRdb copy is restricted to in-frame clones and leaves out a portion. The data show 250,000 to 350,000 clones, roughly an eighth seen once. Antigens of these TCRs are unknown. The sample comprised naive CD4+ T cells from blood. These receptor sequences come from a man under 40 with type 1 diabetes.

This clone was observed a few times. This chain uses TRBV28 with TRBJ2-1; the match to TRBD2 covers 14 bases. V lost 1 base to trimming and J lost 10 bases; unmatched junction nucleotides: 6. The CDR3 consists of 16 residues. CDR1 is MDHEN and CDR2 is SYDVKM in the germline V gene. The CDR3: CASSLLGTSGSAEQFF. DNA of the CDR3: TGTGCCAGCAGTTTATTGGGGACTAGCGGGAGCGCCGAGCAGTTCTTC.

This clone was observed a handful of times. The chain's CDR3 is CASSLTAIRTGATQYF. The DNA for the CDR3 is TGTGCCAGCAGCTTAACCGCCATTCGGACTGGCGCGACCCAGTACTTC. The chain carries TRBV7-3 and TRBJ2-5, with D perhaps matching TRBD2 (5 bases). Germline CDR1 is SGHTA and CDR2 is FQGTGA. This CDR3 comprises 16 residues. V was trimmed by 0 bases and J by 7 bases, leaving 18 bases between them.

In this sample, this clone turned up a few times. The chain carries TRBV19 and TRBJ1-2; D unresolved. Per the germline V gene, CDR1 is LNHDA and CDR2 is SQIVND (reference sequence). The V end lost 3 bases, the J end lost 6 bases, and 8 bases lay between the germline ends. The CDR3 totals 12 residues. CDR3 sequence (DNA): TGTGCCAGTAGTATTCCCGGGGATGGCTACACCTTC. Its translation is CASSIPGDGYTF.

This chain connects TRBV29-1 to TRBJ2-7, with 13 positions matching TRBD2. CDR3 length: 14 amino acids. Per germline, CDR1 SQVTM and CDR2 ANQGSEA. V was clipped by 6 bases and J by 2 bases; unmatched bases: 4. CDR3 residues: CSVGLAGTPYEQYF. Here the CDR3 DNA reads TGCAGCGTGGGACTAGCGGGAACACCCTACGAGCAGTACTTC.

In this sample, this clone turned up a few times. The junction departs from germline at one end; a sequencing error may be responsible. The chain uses TRBV4-3 and TRBJ1-1; 9 nucleotides match TRBD1. CDR3 length: 15 residues. The germline V gene encodes CDR1 LGHNA and CDR2 YSLEER. CDR3 loop: CASSQQASGQGMMGF. CDR3 bases: TGCGCCAGCAGCCAACAGGCATCGGGACAGGGAATGATGGGGTTT.

This clone occurred a few times. The chain employs TRBV4-3 and TRBJ2-3; 8 bases map to TRBD1. This CDR3 has 18 amino acids. The J segment lost 2 bases and the V segment lost 0 bases, leaving 10 bases of the junction unmatched. Germline V gene sequence: CDR1 LGHNA, CDR2 YSLEER. Written as DNA, the CDR3 is TGCGCCAGCAGCCAAGATAGAGCCGGGACAGGATTCACAGATACGCAGTATTTT. Translated, it gives CASSQDRAGTGFTDTQYF.

V and J are TRBV9 and TRBJ2-3; TRBD2 matches 9 bases. Trimming at V came to 0 bases and at J to 6 bases, leaving 5 bases not matched to a gene. The CDR3 covers 15 residues. Germline assignment: CDR1 SGDLS and CDR2 YYNGEE. CDR3 protein: CASSVASGMSDTQYF. As DNA, the CDR3 is TGTGCCAGCAGCGTAGCTAGCGGGATGAGTGATACGCAGTATTTT.

This clone came up a few times. The chain links TRBV6-5 to TRBJ2-5; 8 bases are shared with TRBD1. CDR1 is MNHEY, CDR2 SVGAGI, per germline. The CDR3 has 16 residues. V lost 0 bases to trimming and J lost 4 bases; unmatched junction nucleotides: 7. The CDR3 nucleotides read TGTGCCAGCAGTTACTCACAACGGACAGGGATAGAGACCCAGTACTTC. It encodes CASSYSQRTGIETQYF.

This clone was recorded a few times. V and J are TRBV5-4 and TRBJ2-2; no clear D gene. The V gene lost 0 bases and the J gene lost 3 bases, with 9 bases spanning the gap. CDR1 is SGHNT and CDR2 is YYREEE in the germline V gene (reference sequence). The CDR3 loop spans 15 amino acids. This CDR3 reads CASSLERLDTGELFF. DNA of the CDR3: TGTGCCAGCAGCTTGGAAAGATTAGACACCGGGGAGCTGTTTTTT.

This chain joins TRBV5-4 and TRBJ2-7; 12 bases map to TRBD2. The germline V gene encodes CDR1 SGHNT and CDR2 YYREEE (reference sequence). The J segment lost 6 bases and the V segment lost 3 bases, leaving 7 bases of the junction unmatched. The length of the CDR3 is 15 residues. CDR3 loop: CASSSPPGLAGEQYF. The DNA for the CDR3 is TGTGCCAGCAGCTCCCCTCCGGGACTAGCGGGCGAGCAGTACTTC.

This clone was picked up a small number of times. V is TRBV5-1 and J is TRBJ2-7; 7 positions match TRBD2. V shed 0 bases, J shed 3 bases, and the junction held 6 bases outside the gene matches. Germline CDR1 reads SGHRS; CDR2 reads YFSETQ. This CDR3 region has 15 residues. CDR3: CASSLDAGAFYEQYF. DNA of the CDR3: TGCGCCAGCAGCTTGGATGCGGGAGCCTTCTACGAGCAGTACTTC. Looking up the rest from reference TRBV5-1 and TRBJ2-7 gives the full variable domain: KAGVTQTPRYLIKTRGQQVTLSCSPISGHRSVSWYQQTPGQGLQFLFEYFSETQRNKGNFPGRFSGRQFSNSRSEMNVSTLELGDSALYLCASSLDAGAFYEQYFGPGTRLTVT.

In its sample, this clone was seen a few times. The CDR3 spells CASSLLRETQYF. DNA for the CDR3: TGTGCCAGCAGCTTGCTACGGGAGACCCAGTACTTC. The gene calls are TRBV7-2 and TRBJ2-5; D is unclear. Looked up from germline, CDR1 is SGHTA and CDR2 is FQGNSA. CDR3 length: 12 residues. Trimming pared 3 bases from V and 5 bases from J, leaving 7 bases between. Complete variable domain (other parts from reference TRBV7-2 and TRBJ2-5): GAGVSQSPSNKVTEKGKDVELRCDPISGHTALYWYRQSLGQGLEFLIYFQGNSAPDKSGLPSDRFSAERTGGSVSTLTIQRTQQEDSAVYLCASSLLRETQYFGPGTRLLVL.